This T cell receptor (beta chain) was recorded in a study of T cells in Graves' hyperthyroidism and ophthalmopathy. This clonotype has ten or more counts. RNA transcripts gave rise to amplified TCR beta CDR3 regions. TCR CDR3 underwent first-round RT-PCR with the HTBI primer set. A single record per CDR3 protein comes from TCRdb applying MiXCR to the multiplex PCR reads. Among some 550,000 distinct CDR3 sequences listed, 20% were seen once. Exclusions: uncontrolled infection, other autoimmune disease, pregnancy, lactation. Out of 10 ml of fresh peripheral blood came the PBMCs. Sequenced input: blood. The TCR comes from a man in his late teens or twenties with Graves' hyperthyroidism.

The CDR3 DNA reads TGTGCCAGCAGTTACGGAGACAGGTGGGGCAGCGAGCAGTACTTC. Protein sequence: CASSYGDRWGSEQYF. V and J are TRBV6-2 or TRBV6-3 and TRBJ2-7, with D tentatively TRBD1 (6 bases). Deletions cut 2 bases from V and 6 bases from J, with 17 bases between. The CDR3 spans 15 residues. CDR1 and CDR2 (germline): MNHEY, SVGEGT.